This TCR beta chain was identified during a study of CD8 T cells in ankylosing spondylitis. From the 5' RACE reads, TCRdb called clonotypes with MiXCR, one entry per CDR3 protein. Of about 130,000 distinct CDR3 sequences in the sample, approximately 10% are singletons; the top ten hold about 4%. Study-level points and caveats: Reportedly, matched ankylosing spondylitis synovial fluid was significantly enriched for disease-linked clones. Ankylosing spondylitis blood appeared to be characterized by a TCR beta motif of several highly homologous variants.

This clonotype turned up a few times. Antigen specificity is unknown. V lost 2 bases and J lost 4, with 8 bases in between. CDR1 and CDR2 (germline): KGHSY, FQNENV. The CDR3 sequence is 14 residues long. This chain links TRBV16 with TRBJ2-2; no clear D gene. Sequencing was carried out using blood, either unsorted or a sorted T cell fraction (not recorded which). This TCR was recovered from a female donor with ankylosing spondylitis or in good health (not recorded which). As DNA, the CDR3 is TGTGCCAGCAGCCAAAACCTAGTCACCGGGGAGCTGTTTTTT. It encodes CASSQNLVTGELFF.